The 21 T cell receptor beta chains below come from one sample, sequenced in a study of blood T cell repertoires in COVID-19. Produced via immunoSEQ multiplex PCR; TCRdb's table is partial and in-frame only. Of some 150,000 clones listed, more than 70% were seen once; the top ten hold around 5%. Sequenced input: peripheral blood. All receptors derive from a woman between 50 and 59 years old with acute or convalescent COVID-19.

This clone was observed many times. This chain links TRBV4-3 with TRBJ2-6, with a tentative D call TRBD2 (5 bases). Germline V gives CDR1 LGHNA, CDR2 YSLEER. The CDR3 length is 16 residues. V was trimmed by 1 base and J by 1 base, leaving 8 bases between them. The CDR3 here is CASSQGRGSGANVLTF. The CDR3 DNA reads as TGCGCCAGCAGCCAAGGTAGAGGGTCTGGGGCCAACGTCCTGACTTTC.

This clone was counted many times. J is TRBJ1-5 and V is TRBV28; maybe TRBD1 (5 bases). Trimming took 6 bases from V and 1 from J, leaving 10 bases between them. The CDR3 spans 14 residues. Germline V lookup: CDR1 MDHEN, CDR2 SYDVKM. The DNA for the CDR3 is TGTGCCAGCAGCAAGACAGAAAGCAATCAGCCCCAGCATTTT. The encoded protein is CASSKTESNQPQHF.

This clone was detected once. CDR3 in amino acids: CASSQSAGWSPLHF. CDR3 coding DNA: TGCGCCAGCAGCCAAAGCGCGGGTTGGTCACCCCTCCACTTT. This chain connects TRBV4-3 to TRBJ1-6; D is unclear. CDR1 is LGHNA, CDR2 YSLEER, per germline. The germline V and J ends were trimmed by 2 bases and 10 bases, with 12 bases remaining between them. The CDR3 is 14 amino acids.

The CDR3 spells CASSLDRTGQETQYF. CDR3 bases: TGTGCCAGCTCACTAGATAGGACAGGCCAAGAGACCCAGTACTTC. The J gene is TRBJ2-5, the V gene TRBV18; 7 bases align to TRBD1. The CDR3 sequence is 15 residues long. The V gene's germline CDR1 is KGHSH and CDR2 LQKENI. V was clipped by 4 bases and J by 1 base; unmatched bases: 6.

The rearrangement uses TRBV7-9 and TRBJ1-1, with TRBD1 as a possible D gene (6 bases). Germline CDR1 SEHNR, CDR2 FQNEAQ (reference sequence). The CDR3 runs 12 residues. The ends were cut back, 5 bases at V and 7 bases at J, with 11 bases in the middle. This CDR3 reads CASSRGQREAFF. The CDR3 coding sequence is TGTGCCAGCAGCCGCGGACAGCGTGAAGCTTTCTTT.

The chain uses TRBV7-8 and TRBJ1-1, with D perhaps matching TRBD1 (5 bases). Trimming cost V 5 bases and J 3 bases, with 16 bases left between them. The CDR3 is 15 amino acids. Germline V gene sequence: CDR1 SGHVS, CDR2 FQNEAQ. The CDR3 DNA is TGTGCCAGCAGCGCCCAAGGTACCAGGGACACTGAAGCTTTCTTT. The encoded protein is CASSAQGTRDTEAFF.

V gene TRBV3-1 (or the pseudogene TRBV3-2) combines with J gene TRBJ2-5; maybe TRBD2 (5 bases). CDR1 LGHDT and CDR2 YNNKEL come from the germline V gene (reference sequence). The CDR3 is 14 amino acids. Trimming cost V 8 bases and J 5 bases, with 18 bases left between them. The DNA of the CDR3 is TGTGCCAGCGGGGAGATTGGACCCGCCGAGACCCAGTACTTC. Translating it yields CASGEIGPAETQYF.

This chain connects TRBV5-6 to TRBJ2-1; tentatively, D is TRBD2 (6 bases). The CDR3 totals 17 residues. The germline gives CDR1 SGHDT, CDR2 YYEEEE. The V and J ends lost 4 bases and 0 bases respectively, with 17 bases between them. CDR3 sequence (DNA): TGTGCCAGCAGCCCGGAACCGTCCGGGAGCTCCTACAATGAGCAGTTCTTC. Its protein product is CASSPEPSGSSYNEQFF.

The genes are TRBV9 and TRBJ1-3, with D uncertain. Deletions cut 2 bases from V and 3 bases from J, with 9 bases between. CDR1 is SGDLS, CDR2 YYNGEE, per germline. The CDR3 covers 14 residues. The CDR3 DNA sequence: TGTGCCAGCAGCGTCCTTATCGGTGGAAACACCATATATTTT. It is translated as CASSVLIGGNTIYF.

The chain employs TRBV28 and TRBJ1-2; D not resolved. Trimming left V 4 bases short and J 4 bases short, with 4 bases between. Germline V gene data show CDR1 as MDHEN and CDR2 as SYDVKM. This CDR3 region has 11 residues. CDR3: CASSSVYGYTF. The CDR3 DNA sequence: TGTGCCAGCAGTTCAGTCTATGGCTACACCTTC.

This clone was recorded once. V usage is TRBV7-2 and J usage is TRBJ2-7; a possible D gene is TRBD2 (6 bases). V was cut by 3 bases and J by 4 bases, with 19 bases left in between. Per the germline V gene, CDR1 is SGHTA and CDR2 is FQGNSA. CDR3 length: 16 amino acids. The CDR3 nucleotides read TGTGCCAGCAGCTTCGGTCCACCTCGGGGGAAGTACGAGCAGTACTTC. This sequence encodes CASSFGPPRGKYEQYF. Combining the CDR3 with reference TRBV7-2 and TRBJ2-7 gives the whole variable domain GAGVSQSPSNKVTEKGKDVELRCDPISGHTALYWYRQSLGQGLEFLIYFQGNSAPDKSGLPSDRFSAERTGGSVSTLTIQRTQQEDSAVYLCASSFGPPRGKYEQYFGPGTRLTVT.

The chain carries TRBV28 and TRBJ1-1, with no clear D. Trimming removed 2 bases at V and 3 bases at J, with 10 bases between. CDR3 length: 14 amino acids. CDR1 is MDHEN and CDR2 is SYDVKM in the germline V gene. This CDR3 is CASSLVSAYTEAFF. Written as DNA, the CDR3 is TGTGCCAGCAGTTTAGTCAGTGCCTACACTGAAGCTTTCTTT.

The chain recombines TRBV6-2 or TRBV6-3 with TRBJ1-5; 9 positions match TRBD1. The CDR3 covers 16 residues. The J segment lost 7 bases and the V segment lost 2 bases, leaving 9 bases of the junction unmatched. Germline CDR1 reads MNHEY; CDR2 reads SVGEGT. The CDR3 DNA is TGTGCCAGCAGTTACCCCGGGACAGGGACGTTACAGCCCCAGCATTTT. It yields the protein CASSYPGTGTLQPQHF.

The chain joins TRBV10-3 to TRBJ1-1, with TRBD1 matching over 7 bases. This CDR3 spans 13 amino acids. J was trimmed by 3 bases and V by 9 bases; bases with no gene match: 7. The germline CDR1 and CDR2 sequences are ENHRY and SYGVKD. The DNA for the CDR3 is TGTGCCATGGGACCAGGGGGTGACACTGAAGCTTTCTTT. Its translation is CAMGPGGDTEAFF.

This chain links TRBV5-1 with TRBJ2-7; a possible D gene is TRBD2 (6 bases). V shed 3 bases and J shed 3 bases, with 13 bases lying between them. The CDR3 covers 14 residues. Germline V CDR1 and CDR2: SGHRS, YFSETQ. DNA for the CDR3: TGCGCCAGCAGCTCCCGGGACTTGGGCTACGAGCAGTACTTC. Translated: CASSSRDLGYEQYF.

This chain uses TRBV2 with TRBJ2-7; D remains ambiguous. The CDR3 totals 13 residues. Trimming shortened V by 8 bases and J by 0 bases, and 11 bases separated the two germline ends. Per the germline V gene, CDR1 is SNHLY and CDR2 is FYNNEI. CDR3: CASVFGPSYEQYF. The CDR3 region has the DNA TGTGCCAGCGTTTTTGGCCCCTCCTACGAGCAGTACTTC.

This chain uses TRBV7-3 with TRBJ2-2; no firm D call. The V and J ends lost 5 bases and 1 base respectively, with 20 bases between them. The CDR3 length is 18 residues. Germline V lookup: CDR1 SGHTA, CDR2 FQGTGA. The CDR3 nucleotides read TGTGCCAGCAGCCCGAGAATGTTAGTTGCAGGGAACACCGGGGAGCTGTTTTTT. Amino acids: CASSPRMLVAGNTGELFF.

This chain links TRBV7-9 with TRBJ2-7; 10 bases line up with TRBD1. The CDR3 has 12 amino acids. CDR1 and CDR2 (germline): SEHNR, FQNEAQ (reference sequence). The V segment lost 10 bases and the J segment 2 bases; nucleotides outside the gene matches: 2. The chain's CDR3 is CATGTGAYEQYF. The DNA for the CDR3 is TGTGCCACCGGGACAGGGGCCTACGAGCAGTACTTC.

CDR3 in DNA: TGTGCCAGCAGCTTAAACCAGGGGAATGAAAAACTGTTTTTT. Its protein product is CASSLNQGNEKLFF. The gene calls are TRBV11-2 and TRBJ1-4; tentatively, D is TRBD1 (6 bases). Between the trimmed V and J ends, which lost 2 bases and 5 bases, there was a span of 9 bases. The CDR3 runs to 14 residues. Per germline, CDR1 SGHAT and CDR2 FQNNGV.

The rearrangement uses TRBV6-5 and TRBJ1-2; TRBD1 matches at 7 bases. CDR3 size: 15 residues. Looked up from germline, CDR1 is MNHEY and CDR2 is SVGAGI. With V trimmed by 6 bases and J by 2 bases, 9 bases remained unmatched. The CDR3 spells CASSLSRDSNYGYTF. In DNA form, the CDR3 reads TGTGCCAGCAGCCTATCCCGGGACAGCAACTATGGCTACACCTTC.

This rearrangement joins TRBV29-1 to TRBJ2-6; D may be TRBD2 (5 bases). V was cut by 7 bases and J by 0 bases, with 10 bases left in between. CDR3 length: 14 amino acids. The germline gives CDR1 SQVTM, CDR2 ANQGSEA. The CDR3 loop reads CSAGVDSGANVLTF. CDR3 sequence (DNA): TGCAGCGCCGGGGTTGACTCTGGGGCCAACGTCCTGACTTTC. Using reference TRBV29-1 and TRBJ2-6 for the parts outside the CDR3, the full variable domain is SAVISQKPSRDICQRGTSLTIQCQVDSQVTMMFWYRQQPGQSLTLIATANQGSEATYESGFVIDKFPISRPNLTFSTLTVSNMSPEDSSIYLCSAGVDSGANVLTFGAGSRLTVL.